This T cell receptor (beta chain) originates from a study of OX40 agonist ivuxolimab in advanced cancers. Study information: Patients took ivuxolimab, an agonistic anti-OX40 (CD134) antibody. Patients were infused with ivuxolimab every 2 weeks at 0.01 to 10 mg/kg. General study points: Compared with CD4+, CD8+ T cells on average had more expanded clones.

V shed 7 bases, J shed 1 base, and the junction held 9 bases outside the gene matches. The CDR3 extends over 15 amino acids. Germline CDR1 reads MNHEY; CDR2 reads SVGAGI. Here immunoSEQ multiplex PCR was the method, and the copy in TCRdb shows in-frame clones only, minus some. The sample lists approximately 83,000 clones, 81% seen once, with about 4.9% in the top ten. A remark on this clone: The antigen is not known.

On cycle 4 day 1 and cycle 7 day 1, as well as at baseline, blood was sampled. The sequence derives from an adult with an advanced solid tumor such as melanoma, head and neck, liver or kidney cancer. The sample was CD4+ or CD8+ T cells sorted from blood, taken in a trial of the OX40 agonist ivuxolimab. This rearrangement joins TRBV6-5 to TRBJ2-7; 8 nucleotides match TRBD2. For the CDR3, the DNA is TGTGCCAGCAAGAGGGCGGCGGGGGGATCCTACGAGCAGTACTTC. Its protein is CASKRAAGGSYEQYF.